A few counts support the clone carrying this T cell receptor beta chain. One entry per CDR3 protein, called by TCRdb with MiXCR from the 5' RACE reads. The table has about 41,000 distinct CDR3 sequences, around 30% seen once. V was pared by 2 bases and J by 8 bases, with 21 bases between. Germline V gene sequence: CDR1 MNHNS, CDR2 SASEGT. The CDR3 loop spans 16 amino acids. The TCR was taken from a female donor with breast cancer. Sequenced material: memory CD4+ T cells sorted from a lymph node. Subset denoted: memory CD4+ T cells, CD4+CD45RO+CD25-. The chain employs TRBV6-1 and TRBJ2-5; D may correspond to TRBD1 or TRBD2 (5 bases each). CDR3 region: CASSELGVGVGGTQYF. CDR3 DNA: TGTGCCAGCAGTGAATTGGGGGTCGGGGTTGGAGGAACCCAGTACTTC.